This T cell receptor beta chain was captured in a study of blood T cell repertoires in COVID-19. Turning to the study itself: Donors in the United States, Italy and Spain gave samples during acute or convalescent COVID-19.

Ages ranged from about 18 to 100 years, with residence in around 24 US areas. From germline, CDR1 is KGHSH and CDR2 LQKENI. The CDR3 is 15 residues long. The J segment lost 0 bases and the V segment lost 3 bases, leaving 4 bases of the junction unmatched. Sequencing was performed with immunoSEQ multiplex PCR; in TCRdb, only in-frame clones are kept and a portion is missing. The sample gives around 190,000 clones, roughly 82% of which show up once; 5% to 7% is in the top ten. The sequence derives from a man aged 35 to 55 with acute COVID-19. This sequence joins TRBV18 and TRBJ2-7; TRBD1 aligns across 8 bases. What was sequenced was PBMCs or T cells enriched from blood (not recorded which). DNA of the CDR3: TGTGCCAGCTCACCTGGGACAGGCGTCTCCTACGAGCAGTACTTC. Protein sequence: CASSPGTGVSYEQYF.